One T cell receptor (beta chain) is described in this entry. The antigen is unknown. The sample belongs to a study of CXCR3-negative and CXCR3-positive naive CD8 T cells. The study's findings and limits: Surface CD5 was comparable between naive subsets; TCR strength was inferred from TRB CDR3 properties.

The libraries of TRB cDNA were constructed through 5' RACE using UMI labels. TCRdb reprocessed the 5' RACE reads and keeps a single row for each CDR3 protein, giving no DNA. This repertoire includes under 75,000 distinct CDR3 sequences. Germline-derived CDR1 and CDR2 are DFQATT and SNEGSKA (reference sequence). The CDR3 is 12 amino acids. Naive CD8+ T cells had a CD45RO-CCR7+CD27+CD95- phenotype. This chain connects TRBV20-1 to TRBJ2-7. The sequence came from a human donor in good health. Some clones in this sample may be carry-over from other donors' samples. The sequenced material came from naive CXCR3- CD8+ T cells from blood. The subset denotes: CD45RO-CCR7+CD27+CD95- naive CD8+ T cells lacking CXCR3 (TNR3-). CDR3 protein: CSAREGPYEQYF.